This TCR beta chain was identified in a study of Ad26.COV2.S vaccination and SARS-CoV-2 variants. In regard to this clone: Its antigen is undetermined.

Germline V gene sequence: CDR1 MDHEN, CDR2 SYDVKM. V was shortened by 5 bases and J by 4 bases, with 15 bases between the two germline ends. The CDR3 is 15 residues long. Only in-frame clones appear in the TCRdb table, and some are missing; sequencing was by immunoSEQ multiplex PCR. The sample holds tens of thousands of clones, approximately 82% seen once. Whole-study results and caveats: Post-vaccination spike-specific CD8+ and CD4+ T cell responses reportedly had substantial breadth. Similar non-spike TCR breadth was observed in recipients of vaccine and of placebo.

This receptor was obtained from a human donor who had recovered from COVID-19. This chain connects TRBV28 to TRBJ1-3; the D is unclear. The sample consisted of peripheral blood, taken after recovery from COVID-19. DNA for the CDR3: TGTGCCAGCAGTCCCCCCCCTTGGGGAGGAAACACCATATATTTT. This sequence encodes CASSPPPWGGNTIYF.